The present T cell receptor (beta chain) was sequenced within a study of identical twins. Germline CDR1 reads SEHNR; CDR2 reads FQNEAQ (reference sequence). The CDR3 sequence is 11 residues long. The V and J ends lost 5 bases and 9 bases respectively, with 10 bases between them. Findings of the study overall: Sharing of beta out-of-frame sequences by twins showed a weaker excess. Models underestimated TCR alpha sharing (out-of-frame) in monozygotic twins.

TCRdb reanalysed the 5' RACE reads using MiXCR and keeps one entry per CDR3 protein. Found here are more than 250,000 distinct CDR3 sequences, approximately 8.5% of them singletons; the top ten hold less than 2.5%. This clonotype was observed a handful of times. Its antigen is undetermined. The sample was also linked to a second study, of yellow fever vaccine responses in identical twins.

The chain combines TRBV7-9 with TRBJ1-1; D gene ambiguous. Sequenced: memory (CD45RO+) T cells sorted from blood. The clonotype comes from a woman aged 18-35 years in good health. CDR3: CASSASSQAFF. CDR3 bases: TGTGCCAGCAGCGCTTCCTCACAAGCTTTCTTT.